This is a list of T cell receptor beta chains from one sample in a study of blood T cell repertoires in COVID-19. Sequencing was performed with immunoSEQ multiplex PCR; in TCRdb, only in-frame clones are kept and a portion is missing. The sample holds over 150,000 clones; approximately 79% are singletons and the top ten take about 25%. The sample comprised peripheral blood. The receptors were gathered from a woman between 65 and 79 years old with acute or convalescent COVID-19. Each CDR3 is given with its conserved first and last residue. Each record gives: CDR3 protein, CDR3 DNA, J gene, V gene, D gene, clone size, CDR3 length. D genes are given only for firm matches. Size is stated for part of the rows, as once, few or many counts, or as a class when the clone is expanded.

CDR3aa: CSGSGGGNTIYF; CDR3nt: TGCAGCGGATCGGGAGGGGGAAACACCATATATTTT; j_gene: TRBJ1-3; v_gene: TRBV29-1; d_gene: -; abundance: medium-sized; len: 12
CDR3aa: CASSKWTDNQPQHF; CDR3nt: TGTGCCAGTAGTAAATGGACAGACAATCAGCCCCAGCATTTT; j_gene: TRBJ1-5; v_gene: TRBV19; d_gene: -; abundance: -; len: 14
CDR3aa: CASSLGLAGALDTQYF; CDR3nt: TGTGCCAGCAGCCTGGGACTAGCGGGAGCCCTGGATACGCAGTATTTT; j_gene: TRBJ2-3; v_gene: TRBV4-2; d_gene: TRBD2; abundance: -; len: 16
CDR3aa: CASSVGLAGTYNEQFF; CDR3nt: TGTGCCAGCAGCGTCGGACTAGCGGGAACCTACAATGAGCAGTTCTTC; j_gene: TRBJ2-1; v_gene: TRBV9; d_gene: TRBD2; abundance: -; len: 16
CDR3aa: CASSTPGQGFTQPQHF; CDR3nt: TGTGCCAGCAGTACTCCGGGACAGGGGTTCACTCAGCCCCAGCATTTT; j_gene: TRBJ1-5; v_gene: TRBV28; d_gene: TRBD1; abundance: -; len: 16
CDR3aa: CASSLEYRVGELFF; CDR3nt: TGTGCCAGCAGCTTAGAATACAGGGTCGGGGAGCTGTTTTTT; j_gene: TRBJ2-2; v_gene: TRBV11-2; d_gene: -; abundance: -; len: 14
CDR3aa: CATRDRGNNEQFF; CDR3nt: TGTGCCACCCGGGACAGGGGAAACAATGAGCAGTTCTTC; j_gene: TRBJ2-1; v_gene: TRBV19; d_gene: TRBD1; abundance: few; len: 13
CDR3aa: CASSSTGGFSYNEQFF; CDR3nt: TGTGCCAGCAGTTCCACAGGGGGCTTCTCCTACAATGAGCAGTTCTTC; j_gene: TRBJ2-1; v_gene: TRBV6-5; d_gene: TRBD1; abundance: -; len: 16
CDR3aa: CASSDLAGDGTDTQYF; CDR3nt: TGCGCCAGCAGTGATTTAGCGGGAGACGGCACAGATACGCAGTATTTT; j_gene: TRBJ2-3; v_gene: TRBV10-1; d_gene: TRBD2; abundance: -; len: 16
CDR3aa: CASSIGGEVNSPLHF; CDR3nt: TGTGCCAGTAGTATAGGAGGGGAGGTTAATTCACCCCTCCACTTT; j_gene: TRBJ1-6; v_gene: TRBV19; d_gene: -; abundance: few; len: 15
CDR3aa: CASTVPGQGARSYGYTF; CDR3nt: TGTGCCAGTACCGTCCCGGGACAGGGGGCGCGGAGTTATGGCTACACCTTC; j_gene: TRBJ1-2; v_gene: TRBV19; d_gene: TRBD1; abundance: -; len: 17
CDR3aa: CASSLQTSGRNEQFF; CDR3nt: TGTGCCAGCAGCTTACAGACTAGCGGGAGAAATGAGCAGTTCTTC; j_gene: TRBJ2-1; v_gene: TRBV7-9; d_gene: TRBD2; abundance: few; len: 15
CDR3aa: CASSLNLAYEQYF; CDR3nt: TGTGCCAGCAGCTTAAATCTGGCATACGAGCAGTACTTC; j_gene: TRBJ2-7; v_gene: TRBV13; d_gene: -; abundance: few; len: 13
CDR3aa: CASSRTTGNTIYF; CDR3nt: TGTGCCAGCAGTCGGACAACTGGAAACACCATATATTTT; j_gene: TRBJ1-3; v_gene: TRBV2; d_gene: -; abundance: once; len: 13
CDR3aa: CASSQDVRSSYEQYF; CDR3nt: TGTGCCAGCAGCCAAGATGTTCGCAGTTCCTACGAGCAGTACTTC; j_gene: TRBJ2-7; v_gene: TRBV3-1/TRBV3-2; d_gene: -; abundance: -; len: 15
CDR3aa: CASSEGVGMENIQYF; CDR3nt: TGCGCCAGCAGTGAAGGGGTGGGGATGGAAAACATTCAGTACTTC; j_gene: TRBJ2-4; v_gene: TRBV10-1; d_gene: -; abundance: -; len: 15
CDR3aa: CASSIATGTSGSLTSDTQYF; CDR3nt: TGTGCCAGTAGTATAGCAACCGGGACTAGCGGGAGCTTAACATCGGATACGCAGTATTTT; j_gene: TRBJ2-3; v_gene: TRBV19; d_gene: TRBD2; abundance: -; len: 20
CDR3aa: CASSQEATGTFNEQFF; CDR3nt: TGTGCCAGCAGCCAAGAGGCGACCGGGACTTTCAATGAGCAGTTCTTC; j_gene: TRBJ2-1; v_gene: TRBV3-1/TRBV3-2; d_gene: -; abundance: -; len: 16
CDR3aa: CASSLWGVQETQYF; CDR3nt: TGCGCCAGCAGCCTATGGGGAGTACAAGAGACCCAGTACTTC; j_gene: TRBJ2-5; v_gene: TRBV5-1; d_gene: -; abundance: -; len: 14
CDR3aa: CASSVGSHSSYEQYF; CDR3nt: TGTGCCAGCAGCGTAGGAAGTCACAGCTCCTACGAGCAGTACTTC; j_gene: TRBJ2-7; v_gene: TRBV9; d_gene: -; abundance: few; len: 15
CDR3aa: CASSTLAVSYEQYF; CDR3nt: TGTGCCAGCAGTACACTAGCGGTGAGCTACGAGCAGTACTTC; j_gene: TRBJ2-7; v_gene: TRBV6-2/TRBV6-3; d_gene: TRBD2; abundance: -; len: 14
CDR3aa: CSVGQGKYEQYF; CDR3nt: TGCAGCGTTGGGCAGGGGAAGTACGAGCAGTACTTC; j_gene: TRBJ2-7; v_gene: TRBV29-1; d_gene: -; abundance: -; len: 12
CDR3aa: CASSFGQGINTEAFF; CDR3nt: TGTGCCAGCAGCTTCGGCCAGGGGATTAACACTGAAGCTTTCTTT; j_gene: TRBJ1-1; v_gene: TRBV11-3; d_gene: -; abundance: -; len: 15
CDR3aa: CASSSAGEGEQFF; CDR3nt: TGTGCCAGCAGTTCGGCGGGGGAGGGCGAGCAGTTCTTC; j_gene: TRBJ2-1; v_gene: TRBV11-3; d_gene: TRBD2; abundance: -; len: 13
CDR3aa: CSASLSPREQFF; CDR3nt: TGCAGTGCTAGTCTCAGCCCCAGGGAGCAGTTCTTC; j_gene: TRBJ2-1; v_gene: TRBV20-1; d_gene: -; abundance: -; len: 12
CDR3aa: CSASRHGATYNEQFF; CDR3nt: TGCAGTGCTAGTCGGCATGGGGCTACCTACAATGAGCAGTTCTTC; j_gene: TRBJ2-1; v_gene: TRBV20-1; d_gene: -; abundance: few; len: 15
CDR3aa: CASSLGGLAGAKNEQFF; CDR3nt: TGTGCCAGCAGCTTAGGGGGACTAGCGGGAGCGAAGAATGAGCAGTTCTTC; j_gene: TRBJ2-1; v_gene: TRBV7-9; d_gene: TRBD2; abundance: -; len: 17
CDR3aa: CASSLGGGTGAVYIQYF; CDR3nt: TGTGCCAGCAGCTTAGGGGGCGGGACAGGGGCGGTTTACATTCAGTACTTC; j_gene: TRBJ2-4; v_gene: TRBV11-2; d_gene: TRBD1; abundance: -; len: 17
CDR3aa: CASSSDRHNYGYTF; CDR3nt: TGTGCCAGCAGTTCGGACAGGCATAACTATGGCTACACCTTC; j_gene: TRBJ1-2; v_gene: TRBV6-5; d_gene: TRBD1; abundance: -; len: 14
CDR3aa: CASSTGGTGGEGNQPQHF; CDR3nt: TGTGCCAGTAGTACTGGGGGGACAGGGGGCGAAGGCAATCAGCCCCAGCATTTT; j_gene: TRBJ1-5; v_gene: TRBV19; d_gene: TRBD1; abundance: -; len: 18
CDR3aa: CASSDLLGRDGYTF; CDR3nt: TGTGCCAGCAGTGATCTACTGGGCAGAGATGGCTACACCTTC; j_gene: TRBJ1-2; v_gene: TRBV6-1; d_gene: -; abundance: once; len: 14
CDR3aa: CASRGTGFSNYGYTF; CDR3nt: TGTGCCAGCAGGGGGACAGGGTTTTCTAACTATGGCTACACCTTC; j_gene: TRBJ1-2; v_gene: TRBV6-5; d_gene: TRBD1; abundance: once; len: 15
CDR3aa: CASSLDLPWTGGQDTQYF; CDR3nt: TGTGCCAGCAGCTTGGACCTCCCGTGGACAGGAGGCCAAGATACGCAGTATTTT; j_gene: TRBJ2-3; v_gene: TRBV7-9; d_gene: TRBD1; abundance: -; len: 18
CDR3aa: CASSLGTHGNQPQHF; CDR3nt: TGTGCCAGCAGTTTAGGGACTCATGGCAATCAGCCCCAGCATTTT; j_gene: TRBJ1-5; v_gene: TRBV28; d_gene: -; abundance: -; len: 15
CDR3aa: CASGPGYNEQFF; CDR3nt: TGTGCCAGCGGCCCAGGGTACAATGAGCAGTTCTTC; j_gene: TRBJ2-1; v_gene: TRBV12-3/TRBV12-4; d_gene: -; abundance: -; len: 12
CDR3aa: CAWSPGTASYNEQFF; CDR3nt: TGTGCCTGGAGCCCCGGGACAGCGTCCTACAATGAGCAGTTCTTC; j_gene: TRBJ2-1; v_gene: TRBV30; d_gene: TRBD1; abundance: -; len: 15
CDR3aa: CASRIRAEAFF; CDR3nt: TGTGCCAGCAGGATACGCGCTGAAGCTTTCTTT; j_gene: TRBJ1-1; v_gene: TRBV7-9; d_gene: -; abundance: -; len: 11
CDR3aa: CASSTGPSGLTQYF; CDR3nt: TGTGCCAGCAGCACCGGCCCTAGCGGGCTCACGCAGTATTTT; j_gene: TRBJ2-3; v_gene: TRBV7-9; d_gene: TRBD2; abundance: -; len: 14
CDR3aa: CASSLATMGREDYTF; CDR3nt: TGCGCCAGCAGCTTGGCCACCATGGGGAGAGAAGACTACACCTTC; j_gene: TRBJ1-2; v_gene: TRBV5-1; d_gene: -; abundance: few; len: 15
CDR3aa: CASSMATVQNNQPQHF; CDR3nt: TGTGCCAGTAGTATGGCGACAGTACAGAATAATCAGCCCCAGCATTTT; j_gene: TRBJ1-5; v_gene: TRBV19; d_gene: -; abundance: once; len: 16
CDR3aa: CASSLAHRVNYGYTF; CDR3nt: TGTGCCAGCAGCCTGGCCCACAGGGTTAACTATGGCTACACCTTC; j_gene: TRBJ1-2; v_gene: TRBV7-9; d_gene: -; abundance: once; len: 15
CDR3aa: CASSNVQTDTGELFF; CDR3nt: TGCGCCAGCAGCAACGTCCAGACTGACACCGGGGAGCTGTTTTTT; j_gene: TRBJ2-2; v_gene: TRBV5-1; d_gene: -; abundance: -; len: 15
CDR3aa: CASSVSGRANTGELFF; CDR3nt: TGTGCCAGCAGCGTAAGCGGGAGGGCGAACACCGGGGAGCTGTTTTTT; j_gene: TRBJ2-2; v_gene: TRBV9; d_gene: TRBD2; abundance: -; len: 16
CDR3aa: CASSSLGDTQYF; CDR3nt: TGTGCCAGCAGTTCCCTAGGAGATACGCAGTATTTT; j_gene: TRBJ2-3; v_gene: TRBV6-1; d_gene: -; abundance: -; len: 12
CDR3aa: CASSLQGTGELFF; CDR3nt: TGTGCCAGCAGTCTACAGGGGACCGGGGAGCTGTTTTTT; j_gene: TRBJ2-2; v_gene: TRBV7-2; d_gene: TRBD1; abundance: -; len: 13
CDR3aa: CASSLTGDTLGEQYF; CDR3nt: TGCGCCAGCAGCCTGACAGGGGATACGTTAGGCGAGCAGTACTTC; j_gene: TRBJ2-7; v_gene: TRBV5-1; d_gene: TRBD1; abundance: -; len: 15
CDR3aa: CASSFNPGWRRSGNTIYF; CDR3nt: TGTGCCAGCAGCTTCAACCCCGGGTGGCGACGCTCTGGAAACACCATATATTTT; j_gene: TRBJ1-3; v_gene: TRBV7-8; d_gene: -; abundance: -; len: 18
CDR3aa: CSVEGTGVTYNEQFF; CDR3nt: TGCAGCGTTGAGGGAACAGGGGTCACCTACAATGAGCAGTTCTTC; j_gene: TRBJ2-1; v_gene: TRBV29-1; d_gene: TRBD1; abundance: -; len: 15
CDR3aa: CASSLVGLAGGATGELFF; CDR3nt: TGTGCCAGCAGCTTAGTGGGACTAGCGGGAGGTGCCACCGGGGAGCTGTTTTTT; j_gene: TRBJ2-2; v_gene: TRBV7-2; d_gene: TRBD2; abundance: -; len: 18
CDR3aa: CASSFSGGPGETQYF; CDR3nt: TGCGCCAGCAGCTTCTCGGGAGGGCCCGGGGAGACCCAGTACTTC; j_gene: TRBJ2-5; v_gene: TRBV5-1; d_gene: TRBD2; abundance: -; len: 15
CDR3aa: CASSLGTSKNEQFF; CDR3nt: TGCGCCAGCAGCCTCGGGACTAGCAAGAATGAGCAGTTCTTC; j_gene: TRBJ2-1; v_gene: TRBV5-1; d_gene: TRBD2; abundance: -; len: 14
CDR3aa: CASSQVGTGNTIYF; CDR3nt: TGTGCCAGCAGCCAAGTTGGCACTGGAAACACCATATATTTT; j_gene: TRBJ1-3; v_gene: TRBV3-1/TRBV3-2; d_gene: -; abundance: -; len: 14
CDR3aa: CASYPLPRTRVEGGELFF; CDR3nt: TGTGCCAGCTACCCTCTCCCCCGGACTAGGGTTGAAGGCGGGGAGCTGTTTTTT; j_gene: TRBJ2-2; v_gene: TRBV21-1; d_gene: -; abundance: -; len: 18
CDR3aa: CASSLTMGQAENYGYTF; CDR3nt: TGTGCCAGCAGTCTAACCATGGGACAGGCGGAAAACTATGGCTACACCTTC; j_gene: TRBJ1-2; v_gene: TRBV28; d_gene: TRBD1; abundance: -; len: 17